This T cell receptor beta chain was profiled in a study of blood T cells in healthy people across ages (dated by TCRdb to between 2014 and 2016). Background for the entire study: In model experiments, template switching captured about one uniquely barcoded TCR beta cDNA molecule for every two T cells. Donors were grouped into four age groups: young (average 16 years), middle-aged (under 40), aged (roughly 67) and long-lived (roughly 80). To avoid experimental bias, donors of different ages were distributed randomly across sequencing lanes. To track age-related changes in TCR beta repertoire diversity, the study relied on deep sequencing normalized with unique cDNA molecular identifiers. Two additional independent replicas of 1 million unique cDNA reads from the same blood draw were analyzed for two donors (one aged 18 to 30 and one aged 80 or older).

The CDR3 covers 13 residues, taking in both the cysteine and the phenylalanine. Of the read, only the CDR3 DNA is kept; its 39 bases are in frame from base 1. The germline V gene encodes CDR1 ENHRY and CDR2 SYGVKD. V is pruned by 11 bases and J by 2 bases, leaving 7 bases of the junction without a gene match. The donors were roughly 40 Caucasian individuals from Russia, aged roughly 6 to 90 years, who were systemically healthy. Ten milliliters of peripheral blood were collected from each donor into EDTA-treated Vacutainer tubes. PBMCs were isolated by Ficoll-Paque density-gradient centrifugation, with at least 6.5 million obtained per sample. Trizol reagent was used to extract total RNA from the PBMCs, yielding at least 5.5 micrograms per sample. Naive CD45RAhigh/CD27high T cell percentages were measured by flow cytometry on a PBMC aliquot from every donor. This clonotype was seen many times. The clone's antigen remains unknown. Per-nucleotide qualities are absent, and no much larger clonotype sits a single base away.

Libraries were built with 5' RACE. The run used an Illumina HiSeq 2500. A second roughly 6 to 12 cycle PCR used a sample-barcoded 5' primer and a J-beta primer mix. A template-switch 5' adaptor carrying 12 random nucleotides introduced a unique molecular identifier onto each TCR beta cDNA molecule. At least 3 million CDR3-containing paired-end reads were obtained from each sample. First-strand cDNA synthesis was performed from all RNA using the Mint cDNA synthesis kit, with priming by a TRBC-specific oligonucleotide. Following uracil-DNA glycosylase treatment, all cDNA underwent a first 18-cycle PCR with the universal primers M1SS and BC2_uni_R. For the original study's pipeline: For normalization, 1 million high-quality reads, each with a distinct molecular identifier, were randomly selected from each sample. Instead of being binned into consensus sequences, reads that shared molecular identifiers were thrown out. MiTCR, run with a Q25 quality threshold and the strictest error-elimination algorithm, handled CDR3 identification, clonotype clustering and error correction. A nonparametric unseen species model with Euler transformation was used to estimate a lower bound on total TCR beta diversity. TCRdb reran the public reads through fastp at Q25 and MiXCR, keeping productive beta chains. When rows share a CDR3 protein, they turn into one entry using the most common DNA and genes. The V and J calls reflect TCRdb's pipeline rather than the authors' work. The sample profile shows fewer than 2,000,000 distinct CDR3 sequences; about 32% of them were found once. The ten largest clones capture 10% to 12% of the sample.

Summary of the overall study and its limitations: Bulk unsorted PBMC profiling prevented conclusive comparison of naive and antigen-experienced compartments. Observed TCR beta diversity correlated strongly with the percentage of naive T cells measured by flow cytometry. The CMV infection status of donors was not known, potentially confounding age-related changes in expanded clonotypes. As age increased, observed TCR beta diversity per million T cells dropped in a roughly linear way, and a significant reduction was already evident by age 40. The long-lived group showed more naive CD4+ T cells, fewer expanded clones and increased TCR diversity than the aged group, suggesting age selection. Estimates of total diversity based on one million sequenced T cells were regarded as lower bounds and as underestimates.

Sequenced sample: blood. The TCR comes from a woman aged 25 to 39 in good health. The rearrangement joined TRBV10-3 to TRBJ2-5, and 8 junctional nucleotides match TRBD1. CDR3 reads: CASGGTGQETQYF. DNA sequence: TGTGCCTCGGGCGGGACAGGACAAGAGACCCAGTACTTC.